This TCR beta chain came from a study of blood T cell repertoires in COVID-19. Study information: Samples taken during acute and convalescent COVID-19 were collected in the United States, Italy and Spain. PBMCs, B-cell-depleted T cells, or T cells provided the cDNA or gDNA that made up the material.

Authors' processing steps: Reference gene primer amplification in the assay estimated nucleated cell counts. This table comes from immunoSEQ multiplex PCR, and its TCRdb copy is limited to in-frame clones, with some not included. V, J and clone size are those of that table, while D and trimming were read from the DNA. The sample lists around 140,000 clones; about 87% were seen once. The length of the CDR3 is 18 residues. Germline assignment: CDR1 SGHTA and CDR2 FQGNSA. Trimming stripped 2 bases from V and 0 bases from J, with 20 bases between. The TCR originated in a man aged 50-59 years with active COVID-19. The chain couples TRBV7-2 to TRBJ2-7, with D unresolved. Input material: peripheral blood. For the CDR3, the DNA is TGTGCCAGCAGCTTACCATCCGAGACTCTCACCAACTCCTACGAGCAGTACTTC. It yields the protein CASSLPSETLTNSYEQYF. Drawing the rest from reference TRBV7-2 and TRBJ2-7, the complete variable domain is GAGVSQSPSNKVTEKGKDVELRCDPISGHTALYWYRQSLGQGLEFLIYFQGNSAPDKSGLPSDRFSAERTGGSVSTLTIQRTQQEDSAVYLCASSLPSETLTNSYEQYFGPGTRLTVT.